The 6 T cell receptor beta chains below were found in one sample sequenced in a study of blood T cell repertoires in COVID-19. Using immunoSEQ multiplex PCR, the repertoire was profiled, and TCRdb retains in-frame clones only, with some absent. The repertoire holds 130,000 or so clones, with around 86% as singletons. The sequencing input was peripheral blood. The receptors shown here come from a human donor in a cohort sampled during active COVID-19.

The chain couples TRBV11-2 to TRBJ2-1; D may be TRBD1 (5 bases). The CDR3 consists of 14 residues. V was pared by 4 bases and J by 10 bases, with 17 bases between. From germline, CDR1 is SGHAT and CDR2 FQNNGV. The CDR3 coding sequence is TGTGCCAGCAGCTCAAGAAGACAGAACGGAGAGCAGTTCTTC. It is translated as CASSSRRQNGEQFF.

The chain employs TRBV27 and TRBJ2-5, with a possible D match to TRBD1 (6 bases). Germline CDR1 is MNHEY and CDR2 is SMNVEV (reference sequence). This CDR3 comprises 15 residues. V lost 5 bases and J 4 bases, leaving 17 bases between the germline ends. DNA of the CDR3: TGTGCCAGCAGTACCCCTAACAGGGCTCGAGAGACCCAGTACTTC. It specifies CASSTPNRARETQYF.

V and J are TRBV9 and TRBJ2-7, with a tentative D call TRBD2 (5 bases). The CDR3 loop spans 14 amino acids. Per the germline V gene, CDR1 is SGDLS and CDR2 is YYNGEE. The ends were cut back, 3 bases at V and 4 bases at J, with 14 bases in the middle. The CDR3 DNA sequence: TGTGCCAGCAGCGCATCCACGCGGGTTTACGAGCAGTACTTC. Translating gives CASSASTRVYEQYF.

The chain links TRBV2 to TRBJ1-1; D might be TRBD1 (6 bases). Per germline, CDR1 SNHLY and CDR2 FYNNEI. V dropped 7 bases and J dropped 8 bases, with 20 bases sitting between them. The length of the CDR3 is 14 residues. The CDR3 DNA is TGTGCCAGCATAGGGGCAGTTAGGGGGACCGAAGCTTTCTTT. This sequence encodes CASIGAVRGTEAFF.

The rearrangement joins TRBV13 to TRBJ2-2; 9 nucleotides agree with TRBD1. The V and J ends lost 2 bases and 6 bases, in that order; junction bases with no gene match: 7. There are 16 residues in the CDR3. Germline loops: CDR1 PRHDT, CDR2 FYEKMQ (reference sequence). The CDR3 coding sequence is TGTGCCAGCAGCTTAAATCCGGGACAGGGATCCGGGGAGCTGTTTTTT. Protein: CASSLNPGQGSGELFF.

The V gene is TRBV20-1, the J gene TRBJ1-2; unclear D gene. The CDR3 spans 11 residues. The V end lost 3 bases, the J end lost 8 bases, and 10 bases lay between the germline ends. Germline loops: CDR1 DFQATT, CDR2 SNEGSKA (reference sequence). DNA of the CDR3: TGCAGTGCTAGTGGAGCCCTGGGCTACACCTTC. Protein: CSASGALGYTF.